The clone carrying this T cell receptor beta chain was seen repeatedly, ten times or more. Its antigen is unknown. At one end the junction does not follow the germline gene, possibly because of a read error. CDR3 length: 14 amino acids. The germline gives CDR1 SGHRS, CDR2 YFSETQ. This sample was included in a study of Graves' ophthalmopathy and Graves' hyperthyroidism. Study at large: Peripheral blood (taken before any treatment) was collected at initial diagnosis.

As the template, RNA transcripts were used to amplify TCR beta CDR3 regions. An initial RT-PCR round employing HTBI primers preceded a second-round multiplex PCR. MiXCR, applied by TCRdb to the multiplex PCR reads, yields one record per CDR3 protein. This sample has 220,000 or so distinct CDR3 sequences, with about 22% found just once. Whole-study findings and limits: Also, most clonotypes expanded in the thyroid above 0.001 frequency appeared in blood.

The receptor comes from a woman in her forties or fifties with Graves' ophthalmopathy. The chain has TRBV5-1 and TRBJ2-7; 7 bases agree with TRBD1. The sequenced material came from peripheral blood. As DNA, the CDR3 is TGTGCCAGCAGCCGACAGGGTGGCACCTACGAGCAGTACTTC. This gives the protein CASSRQGGTYEQYF.